The 19 T cell receptor beta chains below all came from one sample that was sequenced in a study of cytomegalovirus exposure and HLA in healthy donors. A multiplex PCR was run with 60 Vbeta primers and 13 Jbeta primers. Here immunoSEQ multiplex PCR was the method, and the copy in TCRdb shows in-frame clones only, minus some. The sample carries under 200,000 clones, 82% recorded once. The specimen sequenced was PBMCs. Source of these receptors: a woman between 18 and 29 years old in good health and CMV-seronegative.

J is TRBJ1-2 and V is TRBV5-5; 9 bases match TRBD1. Unmatched junction bases numbered 9, after V lost 1 base and J lost 5 bases. Germline CDR1 and CDR2: SGHKS and YYEKEE (reference sequence). The CDR3 runs 16 residues. This chain's CDR3 is CASSLTQTGGRYGYTF. For the CDR3, the DNA is TGTGCCAGCAGCTTGACCCAAACAGGGGGCCGGTATGGCTACACCTTC.

The J gene is TRBJ2-7, the V gene TRBV7-8, with a weak D call TRBD1 (6 bases). The CDR3 is 14 residues long. V lost 1 base and J lost 3, with 10 bases in between. Germline CDR1 is SGHVS and CDR2 is FQNEAQ. This chain's CDR3 is CASSLVGGFYEQYF. CDR3 DNA: TGTGCCAGCAGCTTAGTAGGGGGATTCTACGAGCAGTACTTC.

The chain joins TRBV4-1 to TRBJ1-3, with D unclear. The germline V gene has CDR1 MGHRA and CDR2 YSYEKL. The CDR3 loop spans 15 amino acids. Trimming cost V 0 bases and J 3 bases, with 9 bases left between them. CDR3 loop: CASSQDAGFGNTIYF. The DNA for the CDR3 is TGCGCCAGCAGCCAAGACGCGGGGTTTGGAAACACCATATATTTT.

CDR3 amino acids: CASTRGRADTQYF. The DNA for the CDR3 is TGTGCCAGTACCCGGGGGAGGGCAGATACGCAGTATTTT. The chain couples TRBV6-1 to TRBJ2-3; 7 bases map to TRBD2. The CDR3 is 13 amino acids. V shed 9 bases, J shed 4 bases, and the junction held 7 bases outside the gene matches. The V gene's germline CDR1 is MNHNS and CDR2 SASEGT.

The chain uses TRBV15 and TRBJ1-4, with a tentative D call TRBD1 (6 bases). The CDR3 totals 15 residues. Trimming pared 5 bases from V and 7 bases from J, leaving 17 bases between. From germline, CDR1 is LNHNV and CDR2 YYDKDF (reference sequence). This CDR3 reads CATSRIRGALEKLFF. CDR3 in DNA: TGTGCCACCAGCCGAATTCGGGGGGCGCTTGAAAAACTGTTTTTT.

V usage is TRBV5-1 and J usage is TRBJ2-6; D gene ambiguous. Germline V CDR1 and CDR2: SGHRS, YFSETQ. Trimming pared 0 bases from V and 2 bases from J, leaving 3 bases between. The CDR3 runs 14 residues. CDR3 DNA: TGCGCCAGCAGCTTGGGGCCTGGGGCCAACGTCCTGACTTTC. It codes for CASSLGPGANVLTF.

This chain joins TRBV7-9 and TRBJ1-5; D is perhaps TRBD1 (5 bases). The CDR3 runs to 15 residues. V was cut by 4 bases and J by 0 bases, with 10 bases left in between. Germline V gives CDR1 SEHNR, CDR2 FQNEAQ (reference sequence). The CDR3 DNA sequence: TGTGCCAGCAGCTCTGACAGTTCTAGCAATCAGCCCCAGCATTTT. Residues: CASSSDSSSNQPQHF.

This clone was detected once. The V gene is TRBV7-8, the J gene TRBJ2-2; D may be TRBD2 (5 bases). V gave up 4 bases and J gave up 9 bases, with 15 bases separating them. The CDR3 contains 14 residues. The germline gives CDR1 SGHVS, CDR2 FQNEAQ. In nucleotides, the CDR3 is TGTGCCAGCAGCTCCCGGAGCGGCAGAAGGGAGCTGTTTTTT. As protein: CASSSRSGRRELFF.

This sequence joins TRBV5-1 and TRBJ2-5; 7 positions match TRBD1. This CDR3 is 14 amino acids long. J lost 5 bases, V lost 4 bases, and 8 bases had no gene match. CDR1 SGHRS and CDR2 YFSETQ come from the germline V gene. The CDR3 DNA follows: TGCGCCAGCAGCCTGGGACAGAATTTGGAGACCCAGTACTTC. Its translation: CASSLGQNLETQYF. Combining the CDR3 with reference TRBV5-1 and TRBJ2-5 gives the whole variable domain KAGVTQTPRYLIKTRGQQVTLSCSPISGHRSVSWYQQTPGQGLQFLFEYFSETQRNKGNFPGRFSGRQFSNSRSEMNVSTLELGDSALYLCASSLGQNLETQYFGPGTRLLVL.

The J gene is TRBJ1-1, the V gene TRBV7-3, with a tentative D call TRBD1 (5 bases). The V and J ends lost 7 bases and 0 bases respectively, with 18 bases between them. This CDR3 has 16 residues. The germline gives CDR1 SGHTA, CDR2 FQGTGA. The CDR3 loop is CASNTTRDLLNTEAFF. The CDR3 region has the DNA TGTGCCAGCAACACAACTCGGGACTTACTGAACACTGAAGCTTTCTTT.

The chain links TRBV2 to TRBJ1-1; maybe TRBD1 (6 bases). There are 13 residues in the CDR3. CDR1 is SNHLY, CDR2 FYNNEI, per germline. V lost 6 bases and J lost 0, with 8 bases in between. The CDR3 coding sequence is TGTGCCAGCAGAGGGGGTGTGAACACTGAAGCTTTCTTT. This translates into CASRGGVNTEAFF.

This clone was counted a single time. The chain is built from TRBV19 and TRBJ2-6; D possibly corresponds to TRBD1 (6 bases). Germline V lookup: CDR1 LNHDA, CDR2 SQIVND (reference sequence). This CDR3 contains 14 residues. Trimming cost V 4 bases and J 2 bases, with 6 bases left between them. The CDR3 sequence: CASSKGAGANVLTF. CDR3 DNA: TGTGCCAGTAGTAAGGGGGCTGGGGCCAACGTCCTGACTTTC.

The rearrangement joins TRBV4-1 to TRBJ2-1; TRBD1 agrees at 11 bases. The CDR3 extends over 15 amino acids. Germline CDR1 MGHRA, CDR2 YSYEKL. Trimming took 5 bases from V and 4 from J; bases not matched to a gene: 4. In nucleotides, the CDR3 is TGCGCCAGCAGCGACCGGGACAGGGGGTACAATGAGCAGTTCTTC. Encoded protein: CASSDRDRGYNEQFF.

The chain links TRBV2 to TRBJ2-1; TRBD2 might be the D (6 bases). V was trimmed by 4 bases and J by 6 bases, leaving 19 bases between them. This CDR3 region has 16 residues. Germline assignment: CDR1 SNHLY and CDR2 FYNNEI. The chain's CDR3 is CASSGQGLKNFNEQFF. The CDR3 nucleotides read TGTGCCAGCAGTGGCCAGGGACTCAAAAACTTCAATGAGCAGTTCTTC.

The rearrangement links TRBV25-1 to TRBJ2-7; 7 positions agree with TRBD1. Per the germline V gene, CDR1 is MGHDK and CDR2 is SYGVNS. The CDR3 sequence is 14 residues long. With 5 bases clipped from V and 0 bases from J, the junction kept 4 bases outside the gene matches. The CDR3 here is CASSSTGVSYEQYF. The CDR3 coding sequence is TGTGCCAGCAGTTCTACAGGGGTCTCCTACGAGCAGTACTTC.

The chain combines TRBV27 with TRBJ2-7; TRBD1 matches at 11 bases. V was clipped by 6 bases and J by 2 bases; unmatched bases: 6. The CDR3 has 15 amino acids. Germline assignment: CDR1 MNHEY and CDR2 SMNVEV (reference sequence). As DNA, the CDR3 is TGTGCCAGCAGCATGAAGGGACAGGGGGCCTACGAGCAGTACTTC. Translated: CASSMKGQGAYEQYF.

The J gene is TRBJ2-5, the V gene TRBV10-3; no clear D gene. V shed 3 bases and J shed 3 bases, with 5 bases lying between them. The CDR3 totals 12 residues. CDR1 is ENHRY, CDR2 SYGVKD, per germline. The CDR3 here is CAISDGKETQYF. CDR3 coding DNA: TGTGCCATCAGTGACGGTAAAGAGACCCAGTACTTC.

This chain links TRBV19 with TRBJ2-3; 7 bases fit TRBD1. Germline CDR1 reads LNHDA; CDR2 reads SQIVND (reference sequence). This CDR3 comprises 15 residues. V was pared by 4 bases and J by 5 bases, with 9 bases of the junction left unmatched. CDR3 nucleotide sequence: TGTGCCAGTAGTACCACGACAGGGCCTTTAGATACGCAGTATTTT. Amino acids: CASSTTTGPLDTQYF.

The J gene is TRBJ1-4, the V gene TRBV2; 7 nucleotides align to TRBD1. V trimming: 10 bases; J trimming: 8 bases; junction bases outside the gene matches: 13. Per the germline V gene, CDR1 is SNHLY and CDR2 is FYNNEI. The CDR3 runs 14 residues. CDR3 in DNA: TGTGCCATCAAAGAGGGGGCTGCGGACGAAAAACTGTTTTTT. This sequence encodes CAIKEGAADEKLFF.